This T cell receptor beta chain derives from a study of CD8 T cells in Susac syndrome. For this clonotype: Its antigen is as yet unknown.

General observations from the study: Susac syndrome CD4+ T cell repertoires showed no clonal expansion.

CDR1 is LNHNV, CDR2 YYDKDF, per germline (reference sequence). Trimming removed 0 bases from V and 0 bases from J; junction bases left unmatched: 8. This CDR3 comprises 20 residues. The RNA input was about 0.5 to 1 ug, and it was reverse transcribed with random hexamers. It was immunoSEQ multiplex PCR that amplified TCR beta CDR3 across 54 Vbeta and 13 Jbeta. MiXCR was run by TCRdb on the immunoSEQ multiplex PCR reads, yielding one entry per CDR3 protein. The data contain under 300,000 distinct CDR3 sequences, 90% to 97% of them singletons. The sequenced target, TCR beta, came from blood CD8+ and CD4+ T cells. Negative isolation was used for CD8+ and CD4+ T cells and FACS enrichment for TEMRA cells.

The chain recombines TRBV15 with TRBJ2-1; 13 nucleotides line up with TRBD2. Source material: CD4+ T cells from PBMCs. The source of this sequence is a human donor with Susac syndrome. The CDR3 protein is CATSREGLAGPFGSYNEQFF. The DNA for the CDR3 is TGTGCCACCAGCAGAGAGGGACTAGCGGGACCCTTTGGCTCCTACAATGAGCAGTTCTTC.